These 14 T cell receptor beta chains were all obtained from the same sample, sequenced in a study of T-cell reconstitution after alpha-beta-depleted transplantation in children. TCRbeta library preparation incorporated unique molecular identifiers. From the PCR reads, TCRdb called clonotypes with MiXCR, one entry per CDR3 protein. The sample yields fewer than 700,000 distinct CDR3 sequences, over 10% seen once. Sequencing was performed on PBMCs, mostly from graft donor cells, taken 360 days after TCRalphabeta/CD19-depleted stem cell transplant. The receptors originated from a male patient aged 10-17 years who had a stem cell transplant for acute myeloid leukemia, so the T cells may come from the graft donor.

The V call is TRBV7-2, the J call TRBJ2-7; the D gene is possibly TRBD2 (6 bases). The CDR3 is 14 amino acids. Germline lookup yields CDR1 SGHTA and CDR2 FQGNSA. Trimming shortened V by 5 bases and J by 3 bases, and 14 bases separated the two germline ends. For the CDR3, the DNA is TGTGCCAGCAGCGTTAGCGGAAAGAGCTACGAGCAGTACTTC. The encoded protein is CASSVSGKSYEQYF.

For this clonotype: One base away lies a much larger clone, so this may be a sequencing read error. The rearrangement joins TRBV9 to TRBJ1-2, with D possibly being TRBD1 (6 bases). Germline CDR1 reads SGDLS; CDR2 reads YYNGEE. The length of the CDR3 is 16 residues. The CDR3 sequence is CASSGRAGAFNCGYTF. Here the CDR3 DNA reads TGTGCCAGCAGCGGACGAGCAGGGGCCTTTAACTGTGGCTACACCTTC.

The rearrangement uses TRBV11-1 and TRBJ2-1; D not certain. V lost 4 bases and J 4 bases, leaving 14 bases between the germline ends. The germline CDR1 and CDR2 sequences are SGHAT and FQDESV (reference sequence). CDR3 size: 15 residues. The CDR3 bases are TGTGCCAGCAGCTCCTCTCGGGCAGAATACAATGAGCAGTTCTTC. This translates into CASSSSRAEYNEQFF.

There are many counts of this clonotype. This chain uses TRBV28 with TRBJ1-1; 9 bases agree with TRBD1. The J segment lost 5 bases and the V segment lost 6 bases, leaving 10 bases of the junction unmatched. Germline assignment: CDR1 MDHEN and CDR2 SYDVKM. The CDR3 runs 15 residues. CDR3 in amino acids: CASRDGTGRWTEAFF. The CDR3 DNA reads as TGTGCCAGCAGGGATGGGACAGGGAGGTGGACTGAAGCTTTCTTT.

This clonotype came up a few times. J is TRBJ2-7 and V is TRBV20-1; D gene uncertain. Trimming stripped 3 bases from V and 4 bases from J, with 7 bases between. Germline V lookup: CDR1 DFQATT, CDR2 SNEGSKA (reference sequence). This CDR3 is built from 11 residues. The DNA for the CDR3 is TGCAGTGCTAGGGGCCGGTACGAGCAGTACTTC. It is translated as CSARGRYEQYF.

This clonotype was seen a handful of times. CDR3 region: CASSLDRGPGELFF. DNA for the CDR3: TGTGCCAGCAGCTTAGACAGGGGTCCCGGGGAGCTGTTTTTT. The gene calls are TRBV7-2 and TRBJ2-2; the match to TRBD1 covers 7 bases. Germline V gene sequence: CDR1 SGHTA, CDR2 FQGNSA. V trimming: 1 base; J trimming: 6 bases; junction bases outside the gene matches: 2. The CDR3 length is 14 residues.

The V and J genes are TRBV29-1 and TRBJ2-3; the match to TRBD2 covers 10 bases. J lost 3 bases, V lost 5 bases, and 20 bases had no gene match. The CDR3 runs to 19 residues. Germline CDR1 is SQVTM and CDR2 is ANQGSEA. CDR3 sequence reads: CSVHYLAREREGKTDTQYF. The CDR3 coding sequence is TGCAGCGTTCACTACCTGGCTAGGGAGCGGGAGGGGAAAACAGATACGCAGTATTTT.

Ten or more counts support this clonotype. The rearrangement uses TRBV20-1 and TRBJ2-3; 9 nucleotides agree with TRBD2. Germline V gene data show CDR1 as DFQATT and CDR2 as SNEGSKA (reference sequence). The CDR3 has 14 amino acids. V shed 3 bases, J shed 2 bases, and the junction held 3 bases outside the gene matches. The CDR3 sequence: CSASASGTTDTQYF. The CDR3 nucleotides read TGCAGTGCTAGCGCTAGCGGGACCACAGATACGCAGTATTTT.

The chain is built from TRBV12-3 or TRBV12-4 and TRBJ2-7, with D tentatively TRBD1 (6 bases). With 5 bases removed from V and 0 bases from J, the gap between germline ends came to 11 bases. The CDR3 is 14 amino acids. The CDR3 protein is CASSIGQISYEQYF. The CDR3, as DNA: TGTGCCAGCAGTATCGGACAGATCTCCTACGAGCAGTACTTC.

V usage is TRBV5-6 and J usage is TRBJ2-2; D may be TRBD1 (5 bases). Per the germline V gene, CDR1 is SGHDT and CDR2 is YYEEEE. This CDR3 has 16 residues. Trimming shortened V by 1 base and J by 2 bases, and 12 bases separated the two germline ends. This CDR3 reads CASSLSREVNTGELFF. Written as DNA, the CDR3 is TGTGCCAGCAGCTTGTCCAGGGAAGTCAACACCGGGGAGCTGTTTTTT.

In its sample, this clonotype was seen many times. The chain combines TRBV29-1 with TRBJ2-7; D remains ambiguous. Germline-derived CDR1 and CDR2 are SQVTM and ANQGSEA. The V gene lost 5 bases and the J gene lost 2 bases, with 7 bases spanning the gap. This CDR3 has 11 residues. CDR3 sequence reads: CSVPAPYEQYF. CDR3 nucleotide sequence: TGCAGCGTTCCAGCCCCCTACGAGCAGTACTTC.

In its sample, this clonotype was seen many times. The genes are TRBV29-1 and TRBJ2-1; 10 bases are shared with TRBD1. CDR3 length equals 14 residues. Looked up from germline, CDR1 is SQVTM and CDR2 is ANQGSEA. Trimming cost V 4 bases and J 7 bases; bases outside gene matches: 7. The DNA of the CDR3 is TGCAGCGTTGGTCACGGGACAGGGGAAAATGAGCAGTTCTTC. Protein product: CSVGHGTGENEQFF.

The V and J genes are TRBV7-9 and TRBJ2-5; D gene ambiguous. The germline CDR1 and CDR2 sequences are SEHNR and FQNEAQ (reference sequence). This CDR3 has 17 amino acids. V was trimmed by 1 base and J by 1 base, leaving 16 bases between them. The CDR3 bases are TGTGCCAGCAGCTTAGGCCCATCGGGCAAATCCCAAGAGACCCAGTACTTC. Translating it yields CASSLGPSGKSQETQYF. Filled out from reference TRBV7-9 and TRBJ2-5, the complete variable domain reads DTGVSQNPRHKITKRGQNVTFRCDPISEHNRLYWYRQTLGQGPEFLTYFQNEAQLEKSRLLSDRFSAERPKGSFSTLEIQRTEQGDSAMYLCASSLGPSGKSQETQYFGPGTRLLVL.

The rearrangement joins TRBV11-1 to TRBJ1-3, with a possible D match to TRBD1 (6 bases). The CDR3 sequence is 19 residues long. Germline V gene data show CDR1 as SGHAT and CDR2 as FQDESV (reference sequence). V gave up 6 bases and J gave up 0 bases, with 24 bases separating them. The CDR3 is CASRENRNDRTNSGNTIYF. In DNA, the CDR3 is TGTGCCAGCAGGGAAAATAGGAATGACAGGACTAACTCTGGAAACACCATATATTTT.